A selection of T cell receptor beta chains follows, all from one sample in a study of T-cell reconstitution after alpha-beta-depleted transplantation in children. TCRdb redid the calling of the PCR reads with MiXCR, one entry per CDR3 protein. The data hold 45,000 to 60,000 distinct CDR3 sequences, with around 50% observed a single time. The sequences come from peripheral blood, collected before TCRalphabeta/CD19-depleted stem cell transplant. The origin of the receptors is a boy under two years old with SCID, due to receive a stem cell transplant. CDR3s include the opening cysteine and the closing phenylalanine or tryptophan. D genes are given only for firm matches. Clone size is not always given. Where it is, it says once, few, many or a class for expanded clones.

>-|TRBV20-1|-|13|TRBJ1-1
TGCAGTGCTAGGGGGTACATGAACACTGAAGCTTTCTTT
CSARGYMNTEAFF
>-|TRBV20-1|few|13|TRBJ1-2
TGCAGTGCTGCCCGGGCAGGGGACTATGGCTACACCTTC
CSAARAGDYGYTF
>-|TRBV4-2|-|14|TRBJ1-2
TGTGCCAGCAGCCAAGACAGGGTTAAGGATGGCTACACCTTC
CASSQDRVKDGYTF
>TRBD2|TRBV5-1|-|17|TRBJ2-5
TGCGCCAGCAGCTTCCGACTAGCGGGGGTGCGGAAAGAGACCCAGTACTTC
CASSFRLAGVRKETQYF
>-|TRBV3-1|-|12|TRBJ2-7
TGTGCCAGCAGCCTATATGTCTACGAGCAGTACTTC
CASSLYVYEQYF
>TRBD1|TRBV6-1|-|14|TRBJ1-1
TGTGCCAGCAGTCCGTGGGACAGTTCAAGGGAAGCTTTCTTT
CASSPWDSSREAFF
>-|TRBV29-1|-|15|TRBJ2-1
TGCAGCGACACCAGAGCAGGGGGGTTTTACAATGAGCAGTTCTTC
CSDTRAGGFYNEQFF
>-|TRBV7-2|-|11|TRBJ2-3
TGTGCCAGCAGCTTGTGGGATACGCGGTATTTT
CASSLWDTRYF
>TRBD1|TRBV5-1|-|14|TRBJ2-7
TGCGCCAGCAGCGTCCGGGACAGGGCCTACGAGCAGTACTTC
CASSVRDRAYEQYF
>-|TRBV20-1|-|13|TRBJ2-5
TGCAGTGCTAGACTGCTCAGAGAAGAGACCCAGTACTTC
CSARLLREETQYF
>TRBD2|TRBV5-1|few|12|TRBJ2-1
TGCGCCAGCAGCCTAGCGGGGGTTGAGCAGTTCTTC
CASSLAGVEQFF
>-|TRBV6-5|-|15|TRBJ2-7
TGTGCCAGCAGTTACTCGAGACAGTCAAGGGGTGAGCAGTACTTC
CASSYSRQSRGEQYF
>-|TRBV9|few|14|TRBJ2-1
TGTGCCAGCAGCGGAATCGGGGGTTACAATGAGCAGTTCTTC
CASSGIGGYNEQFF
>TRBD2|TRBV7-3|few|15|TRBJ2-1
TGTGCCAGCAGCCCCCCCGGGACTACTGACAATGAGCAGTTCTTC
CASSPPGTTDNEQFF
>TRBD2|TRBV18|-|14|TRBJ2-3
TGTGCCAGCCAGACCCGGGGGGGCACAGATACGCAGTATTTT
CASQTRGGTDTQYF
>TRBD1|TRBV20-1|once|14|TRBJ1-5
TGCAGTGCTAGCGGCCGGGACAGTGTTCAGTCCCAGCATTTT
CSASGRDSVQSQHF
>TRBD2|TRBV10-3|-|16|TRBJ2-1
TGTGCCATCAGTGATGGGCTAGCGGGGGGATACAATGAGCAGTTCTTC
CAISDGLAGGYNEQFF
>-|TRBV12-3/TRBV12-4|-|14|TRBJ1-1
TGTGCCAGCAGTTTAACAGGGATCATAACTGAAGCTTTCTTT
CASSLTGIITEAFF
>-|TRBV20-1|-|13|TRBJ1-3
TGCAGTGCTCCCGGGGTGGGTGGAAACACCATATATTTT
CSAPGVGGNTIYF
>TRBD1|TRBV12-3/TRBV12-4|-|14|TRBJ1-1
TGTGCCAGCACCCCGACAGGGGTTAACACTGAAGCTTTCTTT
CASTPTGVNTEAFF
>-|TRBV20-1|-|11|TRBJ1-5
TGCAGTGAGGGACCTAATCAGCCCCAGCATTTT
CSEGPNQPQHF
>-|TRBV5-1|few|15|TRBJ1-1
TGCGCCAGCAGCTTAGTCTCTGGAAAAGGGACTGAAGCTTTCTTT
CASSLVSGKGTEAFF